The clone carrying this T cell receptor beta chain appeared a single time. The antigen is undetermined. This entry comes from a study of graft-versus-host responses after intestinal transplantation. TCRdb's copy holds only in-frame clones and misses some; the assay was immunoSEQ multiplex PCR. The sample lists some 95,000 clones; around nine tenths were seen once. Deletions cut 3 bases from V and 0 bases from J, with 17 bases between. This CDR3 is built from 16 residues. Germline V CDR1 and CDR2: SQVTM, ANQGSEA. Whole-study findings and limits: Researchers found peak circulating GvH clone levels linked to early post-transplant HvG declines.

The specimen was unstimulated CD8+ T cells sorted from spleen or lymph node cells, collected before intestinal transplant. The rearrangement joins TRBV29-1 to TRBJ1-1; TRBD1 might be the D (6 bases). The clonotype comes from a human donor who received an intestinal transplant. The CDR3 loop is CSVDPRGNGMNTEAFF. As DNA, the CDR3 is TGCAGCGTTGACCCCAGGGGCAATGGGATGAACACTGAAGCTTTCTTT. Drawing the rest from reference TRBV29-1 and TRBJ1-1, the complete variable domain is SAVISQKPSRDICQRGTSLTIQCQVDSQVTMMFWYRQQPGQSLTLIATANQGSEATYESGFVIDKFPISRPNLTFSTLTVSNMSPEDSSIYLCSVDPRGNGMNTEAFFGQGTRLTVV.